The clone carrying this T cell receptor beta chain occurred a few times. Antigen: not known. These data originate in a study of T-cell reconstitution after alpha-beta-depleted transplantation in children. Study findings and constraints: It was reported that alpha-beta T cells came from several hundred expanded graft clones (about two months after transplant). Newly produced T cells mostly provided counts and TCRbeta diversity after one year, as hyperexpanded clones declined. Day-60 TCRbeta diversity that was high in some patients was derived from surviving recipient T cells and thymic progenitors.

V lost 7 bases and J lost 3; bases outside the gene matches: 2. The CDR3 sequence is 14 residues long. Per germline, CDR1 MNHNS and CDR2 SASEGT. Unique molecular identifiers were used to barcode this TCRbeta library. TCRdb fed the PCR reads into MiXCR, producing one record per CDR3 protein. The sample holds fewer than 700,000 distinct CDR3 sequences; roughly 24% are singletons and the top ten take roughly 13%. This TCR came from a boy under three years old who had a stem cell transplant for acute myeloid leukemia, so the T cells may come from the graft donor. The chain links TRBV6-1 to TRBJ2-2, with TRBD2 matching 10 bases. Sequences were derived from PBMCs, mostly from graft donor cells, sampled 360 days after TCRalphabeta/CD19-depleted stem cell transplant. This CDR3 is CASKAGGHTGELFF. The CDR3 DNA is TGTGCCAGCAAAGCGGGGGGGCACACCGGGGAGCTGTTTTTT.